The text below deals with one T cell receptor (beta chain). CDR3 length: 18 amino acids. CDR1 is LNHDA and CDR2 is SQIVND in the germline V gene (reference sequence). V dropped 6 bases and J dropped 7 bases, with 28 bases sitting between them. Individuals having autoimmune disease history or systemic immunosuppression were not enrolled. The source of the sample is a study of OX40 agonist ivuxolimab in advanced cancers. Across the whole study: The dose of intravenous ivuxolimab that patients received every 2 weeks ranged from 0.01 to 10 mg/kg.

Data came from immunoSEQ multiplex PCR; TCRdb stores just in-frame clones and leaves some out. Among fewer than 90,000 clones listed, roughly nine tenths were seen once. The V call is TRBV19, the J call TRBJ1-5; D is undetermined. This clonotype was obtained from an adult with an advanced solid tumor such as melanoma, head and neck, liver or kidney cancer. Sequencing was performed on CD4+ or CD8+ T cells sorted from blood, taken in a trial of the OX40 agonist ivuxolimab. The CDR3 DNA sequence: TGTGCCAGTAGCCTCCCGGTTGAGGCGAAAGCCCTGGGGCAGCCCCAGCATTTT. This codes for CASSLPVEAKALGQPQHF.